The source of this T cell receptor (beta chain) is a study of PD-L1 blockade in urothelial cancer. Study at large: Blood drawn 3 weeks (second dose) and 6 weeks after treatment start was analyzed.

The protocol was immunoSEQ multiplex PCR, while the TCRdb copy is restricted to in-frame clones and leaves out a portion. Counted here are around 40,000 clones, 70% to 90% occurring once; the ten biggest clones make up over 2.5%. This CDR3 is 13 amino acids long. Germline CDR1 reads SGHDT; CDR2 reads YYEEEE. Trimming stripped 4 bases from V and 8 bases from J, with 13 bases between. The time point was: peripheral blood 6 weeks after treatment start. All patients carried locally advanced or metastatic urothelial carcinoma. This receptor was obtained from a man aged 65-85 years with urothelial cancer. Specimen: PBMCs, collected around atezolizumab (anti-PD-L1) treatment. V usage is TRBV5-6 and J usage is TRBJ2-1; possible D gene TRBD1, 5 bases. CDR3 sequence reads: CASSRLRGHEQFF. The CDR3 nucleotides read TGTGCCAGCAGCAGGCTTAGGGGCCATGAGCAGTTCTTC. Full variable domain (rest looked up from reference TRBV5-6 and TRBJ2-1): DAGVTQSPTHLIKTRGQQVTLRCSPKSGHDTVSWYQQALGQGPQFIFQYYEEEERQRGNFPDRFSGHQFPNYSSELNVNALLLGDSALYLCASSRLRGHEQFFGPGTRLTVL.